This TCR beta chain was retrieved from a study of shared clonotypes between healthy human individuals. Study in general: The cohort had two women and a few men, ages 18 to 49.

Terminally differentiated effector memory CD45RA+ cells were left out of the naive CD8 fraction, which was CD45RO-negative and positively selected for CCR7. Sequencing was performed with immunoSEQ multiplex PCR; in TCRdb, only in-frame clones are kept and a portion is missing. The sample consists of about 2.1 million clones, just under 95% of them appearing once. V was pared by 5 bases and J by 10 bases, with 20 bases between. The germline V gene has CDR1 SEHNR and CDR2 FQNEAQ (reference sequence). CDR3 length equals 14 residues. The clonotype comes from a man younger than 35 in good health. Some clones in this sample may be carry-over from other donors' samples. The chain joins TRBV7-9 to TRBJ1-1; a weak D match, TRBD1 (6 bases). The specimen was naive CD8+ T cells from PBMCs. CDR3: CASSQNRGGGRAFF. As DNA, the CDR3 is TGTGCCAGCAGCCAAAACCGGGGCGGGGGCCGAGCTTTCTTT.